Each of the 17 T cell receptor beta chains below was sequenced from the same sample in a study of T cells after yellow fever vaccination. TCRdb re-analysed the 5' RACE reads in MiXCR, keeping a single row per CDR3 protein. This sample has approximately 550,000 distinct CDR3 sequences; roughly 21% occur once, and the top ten carry roughly an eighth. This sample comprised PBMCs, obtained 15 days after the yellow fever booster vaccination. The receptors derive from a man aged 30-40 years who received the YFV17D yellow fever vaccine.

This chain uses TRBV18 with TRBJ2-7; a possible D gene is TRBD2 (6 bases). The CDR3 has 15 residues. V was cut by 2 bases and J by 0 bases, with 11 bases left in between. CDR1 KGHSH and CDR2 LQKENI come from the germline V gene. CDR3 bases: TGTGCCAGCTCACCAAAGGACTACAGCTCCTACGAGCAGTACTTC. It encodes CASSPKDYSSYEQYF. Full variable domain (missing parts from reference TRBV18 and TRBJ2-7): NAGVMQNPRHLVRRRGQEARLRCSPMKGHSHVYWYRQLPEEGLKFMVYLQKENIIDESGMPKERFSAEFPKEGPSILRIQQVVRGDSAAYFCASSPKDYSSYEQYFGPGTRLTVT.

This clonotype was counted only a few times. The chain has TRBV20-1 and TRBJ2-5, with unresolved D. The CDR3 extends over 13 amino acids. V gave up 6 bases and J gave up 3 bases, with 14 bases separating them. Germline V gives CDR1 DFQATT, CDR2 SNEGSKA (reference sequence). In nucleotides, the CDR3 is TGCAGTGCCCCCCGGAGTAGAGAAGAGACCCAGTACTTC. Its translation is CSAPRSREETQYF.

This clonotype came up a few times. V usage is TRBV7-6 and J usage is TRBJ2-2, with D perhaps matching TRBD2 (5 bases). Trimming took 5 bases from V and 4 from J, leaving 14 bases between them. The germline V gene has CDR1 SGHVS and CDR2 FNYEAQ. This CDR3 has 15 amino acids. CDR3 in DNA: TGTGCCAGCAGCCCCCGGGGTCAGCCCACCGGGGAGCTGTTTTTT. It translates to CASSPRGQPTGELFF. Combining the CDR3 with reference TRBV7-6 and TRBJ2-2 gives the whole variable domain GAGVSQSPRYKVTKRGQDVALRCDPISGHVSLYWYRQALGQGPEFLTYFNYEAQQDKSGLPNDRFSAERPEGSISTLTIQRTEQRDSAMYRCASSPRGQPTGELFFGEGSRLTVL.

The chain joins TRBV12-3 or TRBV12-4 to TRBJ2-5, with 11 nucleotides matching TRBD2. The CDR3 loop spans 15 amino acids. V shed 3 bases, J shed 5 bases, and the junction held 5 bases outside the gene matches. The CDR3 DNA sequence: TGTGCCAGCAGTTTTCTACTAGCGGGAGTGGAGACCCAGTACTTC. It specifies CASSFLLAGVETQYF.

This chain links TRBV24-1 with TRBJ2-5, with a weak D call TRBD2 (5 bases). The CDR3 has 15 residues. Germline values: CDR1 KGHDR, CDR2 SFDVKD. V lost 2 bases, J lost 5 bases, and 14 bases lay in between. The CDR3 region is CATSDSLGPGETQYF. The CDR3 nucleotides read TGTGCCACCAGTGATTCACTCGGGCCGGGGGAGACCCAGTACTTC.

The CDR3 nucleotides are TGCAGTGCTAGAGATCGTCCCCTATTGACCTCTGGGGCCAACGTCCTGACTTTC. Translation: CSARDRPLLTSGANVLTF. This chain connects TRBV20-1 to TRBJ2-6; D is unresolved. This CDR3 has 18 amino acids. Trimming left V 0 bases short and J 0 bases short, with 15 bases between. Germline values: CDR1 DFQATT, CDR2 SNEGSKA (reference sequence).

V gene TRBV7-9 combines with J gene TRBJ2-5; D might be TRBD2 (6 bases). This CDR3 has 16 amino acids. V was cut by 5 bases and J by 3 bases, with 19 bases left in between. Germline CDR1 reads SEHNR; CDR2 reads FQNEAQ (reference sequence). CDR3 in amino acids: CASSTQRVTVKETQYF. CDR3 DNA: TGTGCCAGCAGCACCCAGCGGGTTACGGTAAAAGAGACCCAGTACTTC.

This clonotype was recorded a few times. The CDR3 coding sequence is TGTGCCAGCAGTGGGACTGCTCCGGAGACCCAGTACTTC. Translating it yields CASSGTAPETQYF. This chain connects TRBV6-1 to TRBJ2-5; a possible D gene is TRBD2 (5 bases). V dropped 4 bases and J dropped 5 bases, with 11 bases sitting between them. This CDR3 region has 13 residues. Per germline, CDR1 MNHNS and CDR2 SASEGT.

This chain links TRBV11-2 with TRBJ1-1; no clear D. The CDR3 length is 15 residues. The V gene lost 3 bases and the J gene lost 4 bases, with 15 bases spanning the gap. Germline V gives CDR1 SGHAT, CDR2 FQNNGV. This CDR3 reads CASSLINVGSTEAFF. CDR3 DNA sequence: TGTGCCAGCAGCTTGATCAACGTGGGAAGCACTGAAGCTTTCTTT.

The V gene is TRBV5-1, the J gene TRBJ2-3; perhaps TRBD2 as D (5 bases). CDR1 is SGHRS and CDR2 is YFSETQ in the germline V gene. V was trimmed by 0 bases and J by 6 bases, leaving 14 bases between them. This CDR3 has 15 residues. DNA for the CDR3: TGCGCCAGCAGCTTGGACTCCGCGGGTATGGATACGCAGTATTTT. It specifies CASSLDSAGMDTQYF.

J is TRBJ2-7 and V is TRBV6-2 or TRBV6-3; TRBD1 is a possible D gene (6 bases). Germline CDR1 is MNHEY and CDR2 is SVGEGT. The V gene lost 6 bases and the J gene lost 0 bases, with 18 bases spanning the gap. This CDR3 has 16 residues. The CDR3 nucleotides read TGTGCCAGCAGCGCAGGGGTGGCGGGCACCTCCTACGAGCAGTACTTC. Its protein is CASSAGVAGTSYEQYF.

This clonotype showed up just a few times. CDR3 sequence reads: CASGRGWNEQFF. CDR3 DNA sequence: TGCGCCAGCGGGAGGGGTTGGAATGAGCAGTTCTTC. This rearrangement joins TRBV5-1 to TRBJ2-1; the match to TRBD2 covers 7 bases. Germline CDR1 and CDR2: SGHRS and YFSETQ. The V and J ends lost 7 bases and 7 bases, in that order; junction bases with no gene match: 5. The CDR3 is 12 amino acids.

This clonotype was counted a few times. The V call is TRBV7-6, the J call TRBJ2-1; D gene uncertain. V lost 1 base, J lost 3 bases, and 7 bases lay in between. The CDR3 runs to 14 residues. Germline values: CDR1 SGHVS, CDR2 FNYEAQ. CDR3 DNA: TGTGCCAGCAGCTTAGGGTCGTACTACAATGAGCAGTTCTTC. This gives the protein CASSLGSYYNEQFF.

This clonotype showed up just a few times. The chain has TRBV12-3 or TRBV12-4 and TRBJ2-7; a weak D match, TRBD2 (5 bases). V was pared by 6 bases and J by 1 base, with 13 bases between. The CDR3 has 14 amino acids. CDR3: CASSKWTESYEQYF. As DNA, the CDR3 is TGTGCCAGCAGCAAATGGACTGAATCCTACGAGCAGTACTTC.

This clonotype was counted between two and nine times. The J gene is TRBJ2-2, the V gene TRBV7-9; 9 positions match TRBD1. The CDR3 loop spans 17 amino acids. V was pared by 4 bases and J by 2 bases, with 8 bases of the junction left unmatched. CDR1 and CDR2 from the germline V gene are SEHNR and FQNEAQ (reference sequence). CDR3 in amino acids: CASSSGGQGLNTGELFF. The CDR3 DNA reads TGTGCCAGCAGCTCCGGGGGACAGGGCCTCAACACCGGGGAGCTGTTTTTT.

The rearrangement links TRBV7-9 to TRBJ2-7; the D gene is possibly TRBD1 (6 bases). From germline, CDR1 is SEHNR and CDR2 FQNEAQ (reference sequence). Trimming shortened V by 6 bases and J by 5 bases, and 11 bases separated the two germline ends. The CDR3 sequence is 12 residues long. CDR3 protein: CASRTYRDEQYF. The CDR3 region has the DNA TGTGCCAGCAGGACCTACAGGGACGAGCAGTACTTC.

This clonotype showed up just a few times. Written as DNA, the CDR3 is TGTGCCAGCACCTCTAGGGGGTCGGCCTACGAGCAGTACTTC. Amino acid sequence: CASTSRGSAYEQYF. The chain uses TRBV27 and TRBJ2-7, with a tentative D call TRBD1 (6 bases). There are 14 residues in the CDR3. Germline V CDR1 and CDR2: MNHEY, SMNVEV (reference sequence). The V and J ends lost 7 bases and 2 bases respectively, with 15 bases between them.